This TCR beta chain was retrieved from a study of T cell repertoires in cytomegalovirus infection. Notes on the study in general: Dominant in the ex vivo response were TCR beta clonotypes restricted by HLA-C and specific for CMV.

TCRdb re-called the reads through MiXCR, storing one row per CDR3 protein. The sample holds roughly 730,000 distinct CDR3 sequences, around 35% seen once. The length of the CDR3 is 14 residues. Deletions cut 0 bases from V and 7 bases from J, with 12 bases between. Germline CDR1 and CDR2: SEHNR and FQNEAQ (reference sequence). As for this clonotype: Its antigen is currently unknown. Given a much more abundant clone one base away, this may be a read error.

The chain uses TRBV7-9 and TRBJ1-2, with D possibly TRBD1 on 6 matching bases. This sequence originates from a human donor in good health (CMV status not recorded). Some clones in this sample may be carry-over from other donors' samples. The sample in question was cultured PBMCs, obtained from culture after CMV antigen stimulation. The CDR3 DNA reads as TGTGCCAGCAGCTTAGCGCTTTCAGGGGCTGGCTACACCTTC. Protein product: CASSLALSGAGYTF.